These 32 T cell receptor beta chains came from one sample sequenced in a study of lung T cells in sarcoidosis with Löfgren's syndrome. TCRdb independently ran MiXCR on the reads; one entry per CDR3 protein. The sample carries 6,500 to 9,000 distinct CDR3 sequences, around 21% recorded once. Sequences were obtained from CD4+ T cells from bronchoalveolar lavage fluid. The source of these receptors is a human donor with sarcoidosis (Löfgren's syndrome or another form), or a control subject (not recorded which).

This clonotype occurred a few times. The chain joins TRBV20-1 to TRBJ1-2, with 9 nucleotides matching TRBD1. V gave up 1 base and J gave up 7 bases; unmatched junction bases: 7. The CDR3 runs 14 residues. Germline-derived CDR1 and CDR2 are DFQATT and SNEGSKA (reference sequence). CDR3 DNA: TGCAGTGCTAGAGCGGGACAGGGAGTACTTGGCTACACCTTC. The encoded protein is CSARAGQGVLGYTF.

This clonotype was seen many times. This chain joins TRBV7-3 and TRBJ2-1; 8 bases line up with TRBD2. Germline-derived CDR1 and CDR2 are SGHTA and FQGTGA. The CDR3 runs to 13 residues. Unmatched junction bases numbered 0, after V lost 0 bases and J lost 8 bases. In DNA form, the CDR3 reads TGTGCCAGCAGCTTAACCGGGAGGGATGAGCAGTTCTTC. It codes for CASSLTGRDEQFF.

Sample share makes this clonotype large. The rearrangement links TRBV20-1 to TRBJ1-1, with 10 positions matching TRBD1. V shed 6 bases, J shed 11 bases, and the junction held 9 bases outside the gene matches. The CDR3 is 12 amino acids. Germline CDR1 is DFQATT and CDR2 is SNEGSKA (reference sequence). This CDR3 reads CSAKTGGGLAFF. The DNA of the CDR3 is TGCAGTGCAAAGACAGGGGGCGGATTGGCTTTCTTT.

This clonotype is classed as medium-sized. This chain joins TRBV4-2 and TRBJ1-1; 7 bases line up with TRBD1. V gave up 4 bases and J gave up 4 bases; unmatched junction bases: 6. Germline CDR1 is LGHNA and CDR2 is YNFKEQ. The CDR3 consists of 14 residues. The CDR3 here is CASSRAGGSTEAFF. The DNA of the CDR3 is TGTGCCAGCAGCCGAGCAGGGGGATCCACTGAAGCTTTCTTT.

In this sample, this clonotype turned up a few times. V gene TRBV5-1 combines with J gene TRBJ1-4; D uncertain. V gave up 0 bases and J gave up 6 bases, with 9 bases separating them. From germline, CDR1 is SGHRS and CDR2 YFSETQ. CDR3 length: 14 residues. CDR3 residues: CASSLGRWDEKLFF. The DNA of the CDR3 is TGCGCCAGCAGCTTGGGGCGTTGGGATGAAAAACTGTTTTTT. The full variable domain, completed using reference TRBV5-1 and TRBJ1-4, is KAGVTQTPRYLIKTRGQQVTLSCSPISGHRSVSWYQQTPGQGLQFLFEYFSETQRNKGNFPGRFSGRQFSNSRSEMNVSTLELGDSALYLCASSLGRWDEKLFFGSGTQLSVL.

There are many counts of this clonotype. This rearrangement joins TRBV2 to TRBJ2-7; D is ambiguous. With 7 bases removed from V and 0 bases from J, the gap between germline ends came to 10 bases. This CDR3 comprises 13 residues. Germline CDR1 is SNHLY and CDR2 is FYNNEI. The CDR3 DNA is TGTGCCAGCAATCAGGCGAGCTCCTACGAGCAGTACTTC. It translates to CASNQASSYEQYF. Full variable domain (rest looked up from reference TRBV2 and TRBJ2-7): EPEVTQTPSHQVTQMGQEVILRCVPISNHLYFYWYRQILGQKVEFLVSFYNNEISEKSEIFDDQFSVERPDGSNFTLKIRSTKLEDSAMYFCASNQASSYEQYFGPGTRLTVT.

This clonotype was counted a single time. This may be a read error: a much more frequent sequence differs by one nucleotide. The chain combines TRBV10-3 with TRBJ1-3; D possibly corresponds to TRBD1 (5 bases). Germline assignment: CDR1 ENHRY and CDR2 SYGVKD. V gave up 3 bases and J gave up 3 bases, with 18 bases separating them. This CDR3 is 17 amino acids long. CDR3 amino acids: CAISEGEGRIYGNTIYF. The CDR3 nucleotides are TGTGCCATCAGTGAAGGGGAGGGACGAATCTATGGAAACACCATATATTTT.

This clonotype qualifies as medium-sized. The genes are TRBV4-1 and TRBJ2-3; no firm D call. The V gene's germline CDR1 is MGHRA and CDR2 YSYEKL. The V gene lost 3 bases and the J gene lost 4 bases, with 11 bases spanning the gap. This CDR3 spans 14 amino acids. For the CDR3, the DNA is TGCGCCAGCAGCCACCCCGCAGGCGCAGATACGCAGTATTTT. Protein: CASSHPAGADTQYF.

About this clonotype itself: A single base separates this from a much larger clone, so it may be a read error. The gene calls are TRBV7-2 and TRBJ2-4; TRBD1 is a possible D gene (7 bases). The CDR3 totals 12 residues. CDR1 and CDR2 (germline): SGHTA, FQGNSA. The CDR3 nucleotides read TGTGCCAGCGGCTCGAGGAGGGGACAGAAGAGATTC. It is translated as CASGSRRGQKRF.

The sample holds many counts of this clonotype. This chain connects TRBV7-2 to TRBJ1-1, with D unresolved. V was clipped by 2 bases and J by 3 bases, with 10 bases between them. CDR3 length: 14 amino acids. Germline assignment: CDR1 SGHTA and CDR2 FQGNSA. CDR3 sequence (DNA): TGTGCCAGCAGCTTAAGCCGCGGGGACACTGAAGCTTTCTTT. Translation gives CASSLSRGDTEAFF.

As for this clonotype: A clone one base away is much larger, so this may be a read error. The V call is TRBV7-6, the J call TRBJ1-6, with unresolved D. CDR3 size: 14 residues. Germline CDR1 is SGHVS and CDR2 is FNYEAQ. CDR3 coding DNA: TGTGCCAGCAGCTTAGGGGGTTTTGGTTCACCCCTCCGCTTT. Its protein product is CASSLGGFGSPLRF.

In this sample, this clonotype turned up a few times. Written as DNA, the CDR3 is TGTGCCAGCAGTTTAGGGGGCCTTGAGACCCAGTACTTC. The encoded protein is CASSLGGLETQYF. The chain has TRBV6-4 and TRBJ2-5; 7 bases map to TRBD1. The CDR3 loop spans 13 amino acids. Germline CDR1 is MRHNA and CDR2 is SNTAGT. After removal of 5 bases from V and 5 bases from J, the junction contained 5 bases not matched to a gene.

By proportion, this clonotype is medium-sized (0.01 to 0.1%). The V gene is TRBV7-9, the J gene TRBJ1-1; no clear D gene. This CDR3 is 15 amino acids long. Trimming left V 1 base short and J 3 bases short, with 12 bases between. Germline CDR1 reads SEHNR; CDR2 reads FQNEAQ (reference sequence). In DNA, the CDR3 is TGTGCCAGCAGCTTAGGGGGTAACTGGGACACTGAAGCTTTCTTT. Its protein is CASSLGGNWDTEAFF.

The chain employs TRBV29-1 and TRBJ2-3; 12 bases match TRBD2. The J segment lost 2 bases and the V segment lost 6 bases, leaving 3 bases of the junction unmatched. This CDR3 is 14 amino acids long. In germline, CDR1 is SQVTM, CDR2 ANQGSEA. The CDR3 nucleotides are TGCAGCGTCGGGACTAGCGGGCCCACAGATACGCAGTATTTT. Residues: CSVGTSGPTDTQYF.

To note about this clonotype: Germline is not matched at one junction end, which may reflect a read error. The chain combines TRBV24-1 with TRBJ2-1, with 11 bases matching TRBD1. In germline, CDR1 is KGHDR, CDR2 SFDVKD. The CDR3 consists of 17 residues. The CDR3 bases are TGTGCCACCAGTCCTGGGACAGGGGGTAGCTCCTACAATGGGCAGTTCTTC. Amino acid sequence: CATSPGTGGSSYNGQFF.

This clonotype appeared many times. This chain uses TRBV20-1 with TRBJ1-2, with D perhaps TRBD1 (5 bases). The CDR3 length is 13 residues. Trimming took off 5 bases at V and 8 bases at J, with 18 bases between the two ends. Germline lookup yields CDR1 DFQATT and CDR2 SNEGSKA (reference sequence). The CDR3 is CSARVGTTGGYTF. CDR3 in DNA: TGCAGTGCTCGAGTCGGGACCACCGGAGGCTACACCTTC.

This clonotype was seen at least ten times. The chain recombines TRBV10-3 with TRBJ2-7; no firm D call. Germline CDR1 is ENHRY and CDR2 is SYGVKD. The germline V and J ends were trimmed by 3 bases and 4 bases, with 10 bases remaining between them. This CDR3 is built from 13 residues. CDR3 amino acids: CAISDGEGYEQYF. CDR3 nucleotide sequence: TGTGCCATCAGTGACGGCGAAGGATACGAGCAGTACTTC.

This clonotype was counted at least ten times. The chain joins TRBV7-6 to TRBJ2-2; 9 nucleotides align to TRBD1. V lost 5 bases, J lost 3 bases, and 4 bases stayed unmatched. The germline V gene encodes CDR1 SGHVS and CDR2 FNYEAQ. The CDR3 is 15 residues long. The CDR3, as DNA: TGTGCCAGCAGCCGGACAGGGGCGGACACCGGGGAGCTGTTTTTT. Translation: CASSRTGADTGELFF.

The chain uses TRBV7-2 and TRBJ2-2; tentative D call: TRBD2 (7 bases). Between the trimmed V and J ends, which lost 1 base and 3 bases, there was a span of 12 bases. The CDR3 length is 16 residues. Germline CDR1 is SGHTA and CDR2 is FQGNSA. For the CDR3, the DNA is TGTGCCAGCAGCTTAGTGGCGGGGGCCCACACCGGGGAGCTGTTTTTT. This translates into CASSLVAGAHTGELFF. Variable domain in full (rest from reference TRBV7-2 and TRBJ2-2): GAGVSQSPSNKVTEKGKDVELRCDPISGHTALYWYRQSLGQGLEFLIYFQGNSAPDKSGLPSDRFSAERTGGSVSTLTIQRTQQEDSAVYLCASSLVAGAHTGELFFGEGSRLTVL.

This clonotype occurred once. The chain joins TRBV20-1 to TRBJ2-1; either TRBD1 or TRBD2 may fit D (7 bases each). The CDR3 sequence is 19 residues long. Per the germline V gene, CDR1 is DFQATT and CDR2 is SNEGSKA (reference sequence). Trimming cost V 6 bases and J 0 bases, with 27 bases left between them. CDR3 amino acids: CSARGGLPGGRSSYNEQFF. DNA of the CDR3: TGCAGTGCCAGGGGGGGGCTACCGGGTGGTCGTAGCTCCTACAATGAGCAGTTCTTC.

V usage is TRBV5-1 and J usage is TRBJ2-7; a possible D gene is TRBD1 (5 bases). CDR3 length: 13 residues. Per germline, CDR1 SGHRS and CDR2 YFSETQ. V dropped 3 bases and J dropped 0 bases, with 7 bases sitting between them. The CDR3 nucleotides are TGCGCCAGCAGCTACAGGAGCTCCTACGAGCAGTACTTC. It yields the protein CASSYRSSYEQYF.

This clonotype was detected a few times. The DNA for the CDR3 is TGTGCCAGCAGTGTACTAGCGGGGGGGAGCACAGATACGCAGTATTTT. The encoded protein is CASSVLAGGSTDTQYF. V and J are TRBV2 and TRBJ2-3; the match to TRBD2 covers 13 bases. Germline trimming cut 4 bases from V and 0 bases from J; bases unmatched to any gene: 1. CDR3 length equals 16 residues. In germline, CDR1 is SNHLY, CDR2 FYNNEI.

In this sample, this clonotype turned up many times. The chain carries TRBV12-3 or TRBV12-4 and TRBJ1-3, with no clear D. This CDR3 region has 16 residues. Trimming took off 4 bases at V and 1 base at J, with 14 bases between the two ends. CDR3 sequence (DNA): TGTGCCAGCAGTTCTTCCGGGAGGTCATCTGGAAACACCATATATTTT. It codes for CASSSSGRSSGNTIYF.

A few counts support this clonotype. This chain joins TRBV20-1 and TRBJ2-1; unclear D gene. CDR1 DFQATT and CDR2 SNEGSKA come from the germline V gene (reference sequence). This CDR3 is built from 12 residues. The V and J ends lost 6 bases and 1 base respectively, with 7 bases between them. The CDR3 coding sequence is TGCAGTGCCACCGTTTCCTACAATGAGCAGTTCTTC. Its protein product is CSATVSYNEQFF.

This clonotype was seen many times. V usage is TRBV5-1 and J usage is TRBJ2-7; D is uncertain. The CDR3 is 14 residues long. With 0 bases removed from V and 0 bases from J, the gap between germline ends came to 7 bases. Germline V CDR1 and CDR2: SGHRS, YFSETQ. The CDR3 region is CASSLEVSSYEQYF. The CDR3 coding sequence is TGCGCCAGCAGCTTGGAGGTCAGCTCCTACGAGCAGTACTTC.

This clonotype was counted many times. The chain couples TRBV27 to TRBJ1-5, with a possible D match to TRBD1 (5 bases). The CDR3 spans 14 residues. CDR1 is MNHEY and CDR2 is SMNVEV in the germline V gene (reference sequence). With 3 bases removed from V and 6 bases from J, the gap between germline ends came to 12 bases. The CDR3 nucleotides are TGTGCCAGCAGTTTGGGCAGGGTGGGTCAGCCCCAGCATTTT. Protein product: CASSLGRVGQPQHF.

This clonotype was observed many times. V is TRBV15 and J is TRBJ2-1; TRBD2 agrees at 9 bases. Trimming at V came to 9 bases and at J to 7 bases, leaving 7 bases not matched to a gene. Germline loops: CDR1 LNHNV, CDR2 YYDKDF (reference sequence). The CDR3 is made up of 13 amino acids. CDR3 sequence (DNA): TGTGCCACGAGGGCGGGGGGGCAGAATGAGCAGTTCTTC. This gives the protein CATRAGGQNEQFF.

This clonotype was seen repeatedly, ten times or more. This chain joins TRBV12-3 or TRBV12-4 and TRBJ1-2; D unclear. This CDR3 has 12 residues. V was shortened by 1 base and J by 7 bases, with 7 bases between the two germline ends. CDR3 DNA: TGTGCCAGCAGTTTAGGGGGAGGTGGCTACACCTTC. It encodes CASSLGGGGYTF.

J is TRBJ2-1 and V is TRBV6-1; the D call may be TRBD1 or TRBD2 (6 bases each). Germline V CDR1 and CDR2: MNHNS, SASEGT. V was clipped by 3 bases and J by 10 bases, with 19 bases between them. The CDR3 sequence is 15 residues long. The CDR3 DNA follows: TGTGCCAGCAGTGAGGGTTACGTCAGGGGAGGCGAGCAGTTCTTC. Translating it yields CASSEGYVRGGEQFF.

This clonotype was counted between two and nine times. The J gene is TRBJ1-2, the V gene TRBV14; a possible D gene is TRBD1 (5 bases). CDR1 and CDR2 from the germline V gene are SGHDN and FVKESK. The CDR3 spans 13 residues. Between the trimmed V and J ends, which lost 6 bases and 2 bases, there was a span of 10 bases. The CDR3 nucleotides are TGTGCCAGCAGTTTGGGACCCAACTATGGCTACACCTTC. It is translated as CASSLGPNYGYTF.

This clonotype is classed as medium-sized (0.01 to 0.1%). This chain uses TRBV27 with TRBJ1-5; maybe TRBD1 (5 bases). Germline CDR1 is MNHEY and CDR2 is SMNVEV (reference sequence). V shed 3 bases and J shed 3 bases, with 9 bases lying between them. The length of the CDR3 is 14 residues. The DNA for the CDR3 is TGTGCCAGCAGTTTCGACAGTTACAATCAGCCCCAGCATTTT. Its translation: CASSFDSYNQPQHF.

V and J are TRBV7-8 and TRBJ2-1; 8 bases are shared with TRBD2. Germline CDR1 and CDR2: SGHVS and FQNEAQ. Trimming cost V 3 bases and J 3 bases; bases outside gene matches: 7. CDR3 length: 16 amino acids. The CDR3 is CASSLGRLASYNEQFF. The CDR3 coding sequence is TGTGCCAGCAGCTTGGGGAGACTAGCGAGCTACAATGAGCAGTTCTTC.